This TCR beta chain was profiled in a study of blood T cell repertoires in COVID-19. Study at large: From T cells, B-cell-depleted T cells, or PBMCs came the material, which was cDNA or gDNA.

The assay was immunoSEQ multiplex PCR, and TCRdb's table has in-frame clones only and misses some. The sample has roughly 91,000 clones, roughly 89% seen once. This CDR3 is 16 amino acids long. J was trimmed by 0 bases and V by 5 bases; bases with no gene match: 7. Germline V lookup: CDR1 MDHEN, CDR2 SYDVKM. The receptor's source is a man aged 65 to 85 with active or convalescent COVID-19. Source material: peripheral blood. The rearrangement links TRBV28 to TRBJ1-5; TRBD1 matches at 7 bases. DNA of the CDR3: TGTGCCAGCAGTGTATTCAGGGGGAATAGCAATCAGCCCCAGCATTTT. It codes for CASSVFRGNSNQPQHF.